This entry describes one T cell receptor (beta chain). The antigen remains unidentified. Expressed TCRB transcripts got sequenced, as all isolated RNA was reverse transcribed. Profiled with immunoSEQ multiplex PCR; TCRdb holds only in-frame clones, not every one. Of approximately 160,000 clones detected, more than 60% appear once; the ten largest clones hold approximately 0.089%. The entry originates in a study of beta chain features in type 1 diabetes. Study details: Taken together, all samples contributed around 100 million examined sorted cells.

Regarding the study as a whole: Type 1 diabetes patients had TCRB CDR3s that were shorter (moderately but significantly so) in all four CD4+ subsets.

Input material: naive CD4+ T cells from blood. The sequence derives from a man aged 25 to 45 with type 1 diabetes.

The CDR3 sequence is CASSLVGEYTF. The CDR3 bases are TGTGCCAGCAGCTTAGTGGGAGAGTACACCTTC. The V call is TRBV7-9, the J call TRBJ1-2, with D uncertain. V was trimmed by 1 base and J by 11 bases, leaving 8 bases between them. The CDR3 covers 11 residues. The germline V gene has CDR1 SEHNR and CDR2 FQNEAQ (reference sequence).